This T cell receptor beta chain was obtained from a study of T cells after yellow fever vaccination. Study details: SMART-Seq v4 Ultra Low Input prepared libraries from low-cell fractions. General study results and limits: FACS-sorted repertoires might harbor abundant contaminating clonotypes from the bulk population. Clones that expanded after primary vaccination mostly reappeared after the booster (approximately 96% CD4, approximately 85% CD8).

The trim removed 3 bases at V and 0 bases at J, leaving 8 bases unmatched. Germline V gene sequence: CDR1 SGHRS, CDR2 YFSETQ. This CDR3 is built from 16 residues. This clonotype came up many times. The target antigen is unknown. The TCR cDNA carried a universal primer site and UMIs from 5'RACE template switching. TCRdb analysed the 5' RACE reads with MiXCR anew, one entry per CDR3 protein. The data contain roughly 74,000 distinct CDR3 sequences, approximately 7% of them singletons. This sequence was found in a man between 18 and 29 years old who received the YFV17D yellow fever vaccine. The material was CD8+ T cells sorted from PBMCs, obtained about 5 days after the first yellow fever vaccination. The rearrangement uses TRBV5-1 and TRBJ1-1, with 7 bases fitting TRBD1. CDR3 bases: TGCGCCAGCAGCTGGGAACCGGGACAGCTGAACACTGAAGCTTTCTTT. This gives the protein CASSWEPGQLNTEAFF.